This T cell receptor beta chain originates from a study of CD8 T cells in Susac syndrome. Study overall: Patients with Susac syndrome were therapy-naive, treated with corticosteroids, or treated with intravenous immunoglobulin alone when blood was collected.

Germline loops: CDR1 DFQATT, CDR2 SNEGSKA (reference sequence). V was shortened by 0 bases and J by 0 bases, with 14 bases between the two germline ends. The CDR3 is 16 amino acids. Random hexamers primed reverse transcription of about 0.45 to 1 ug RNA. With immunoSEQ multiplex PCR, TCR beta CDR3 was amplified across 54 Vbeta and 13 Jbeta. TCRdb used MiXCR to reprocess the immunoSEQ multiplex PCR reads, holding one entry per CDR3 protein. The sample yields 150,000 to 200,000 distinct CDR3 sequences, more than 95% seen once. The source of this sequence is a human donor with Susac syndrome. V and J are TRBV20-1 and TRBJ2-5; tentatively, D is TRBD2 (5 bases). Sequencing input: CD4+ T cells from PBMCs. CDR3 sequence: CSARDRGAAYQETQYF. CDR3 sequence (DNA): TGCAGTGCTAGAGATCGGGGAGCGGCCTACCAAGAGACCCAGTACTTC.